The 18 T cell receptor beta chains given below trace back to one sample, sequenced in a study of blood T cells in healthy people across ages. It was with a sample-barcoded 5' primer and a J-beta primer mix that a second PCR of about 6 to 12 cycles was run. TCRdb re-called the 5' RACE reads through MiXCR, storing one row per CDR3 protein. The repertoire holds about 620,000 distinct CDR3 sequences, with over 20% as singletons. Sequencing used blood. Receptor source: a man in his 70s in good health.

The rearrangement links TRBV11-2 to TRBJ2-1; TRBD1 matches 7 bases. The DNA end is a closer match to TRBJ2-5, so the J assignment may be wrong. The CDR3 totals 14 residues. Per the germline V gene, CDR1 is SGHAT and CDR2 is FQNNGV. In DNA form, the CDR3 reads TGTGCCAGCAGCGCGAAGACAGGGTGGGAGACCCAGTACTTC. It translates to CASSAKTGWETQYF.

The chain couples TRBV2 to TRBJ2-6, with 9 bases lining up with TRBD1. This CDR3 has 17 amino acids. The V segment lost 5 bases and the J segment 0 bases; nucleotides outside the gene matches: 5. Germline V gene lookup returns CDR1 SNHLY and CDR2 FYNNEI. CDR3 region: CASSQGQGFSGANVLTF. CDR3 DNA: TGTGCCAGCAGTCAGGGACAGGGATTCTCTGGGGCCAACGTCCTGACTTTC.

The rearrangement uses TRBV18 and TRBJ1-1; the D gene is possibly TRBD1 (6 bases). This CDR3 has 16 residues. Germline loops: CDR1 KGHSH, CDR2 LQKENI. Trimming stripped 0 bases from V and 0 bases from J, with 11 bases between. The CDR3 reads CASSPPGAGVNTEAFF. CDR3 DNA sequence: TGTGCCAGCTCACCACCGGGGGCAGGGGTGAACACTGAAGCTTTCTTT.

The chain couples TRBV6-5 to TRBJ2-2; TRBD1 might be the D (6 bases). CDR1 is MNHEY, CDR2 SVGAGI, per germline. The CDR3 length is 14 residues. V was pared by 6 bases and J by 1 base, with 9 bases between. DNA for the CDR3: TGTGCCAGCAGATGGACAGAGAACACCGGGGAGCTGTTTTTT. Amino acid sequence: CASRWTENTGELFF.

The table lists this clonotype with a few counts. The CDR3 sequence is CASSPEGQGNTEAFF. Written as DNA, the CDR3 is TGTGCCAGCTCACCCGAGGGACAGGGGAACACTGAAGCTTTCTTT. The V call is TRBV18, the J call TRBJ1-1; TRBD1 matches 9 bases. Germline V gene lookup returns CDR1 KGHSH and CDR2 LQKENI. V was clipped by 3 bases and J by 1 base; unmatched bases: 3. This CDR3 comprises 15 residues.

In the case of this clonotype: One end of the junction does not line up with germline, which may come from a read error. The chain links TRBV10-3 to TRBJ2-5; 8 bases agree with TRBD1. The V gene's germline CDR1 is ENHRY and CDR2 SYGVKD. This CDR3 has 15 residues. CDR3 sequence (DNA): TGTGTCATCAGTGACCAAGACAGGGGCCAAGAGACCCAGTACTTC. It codes for CVISDQDRGQETQYF.

This clonotype has just a few counts. This may arise from a read error, as a much more abundant clone is one base away. This chain joins TRBV4-3 and TRBJ2-5; no definite D call. The CDR3 has 14 amino acids. Germline V lookup: CDR1 LGHNA, CDR2 YSLEER. The chain's CDR3 is CACSQDWTWKTQYF. CDR3 bases: TGCGCCTGCAGCCAAGATTGGACGTGGAAGACCCAGTACTTC.

This clonotype appeared many times. The rearrangement uses TRBV7-2 and TRBJ1-5; 8 nucleotides match TRBD1. V dropped 5 bases and J dropped 9; count of bases not matched to a gene: 3. This CDR3 contains 12 residues. Germline values: CDR1 SGHTA, CDR2 FQGNSA. The CDR3 sequence: CASSSGTGPQHF. Here the CDR3 DNA reads TGTGCCAGCAGCAGCGGGACAGGGCCCCAGCATTTT.

This clonotype was detected only a few times. The junction shows a germline mismatch at one end, possibly a read error. V usage is TRBV7-7 and J usage is TRBJ2-3; D perhaps matches TRBD1 (6 bases). Looked up from germline, CDR1 is SSHAT and CDR2 is FNYEAQ (reference sequence). The CDR3 runs to 15 residues. The CDR3 nucleotides are TGTGCTAGCAGCTTAAGGGGGACCCTTACAGATACGCAGTATTTT. It is translated as CASSLRGTLTDTQYF.

J is TRBJ2-5 and V is TRBV7-3, with 12 bases aligning to TRBD2. CDR3 size: 13 residues. The junction had 8 bases not matched to a gene; V was cut back by 5 bases and J by 13 bases. Germline V lookup: CDR1 SGHTA, CDR2 FQGTGA. The CDR3 bases are TGTGCCAGCAGCGAGACTAGCGGGGGATCGGTGTACTTC. Translation gives CASSETSGGSVYF.

Note on this clonotype: This may stem from a read error, because a much larger clone lies one nucleotide away. This chain uses TRBV29-1 with TRBJ2-5; D is perhaps TRBD1 (6 bases). Germline V lookup: CDR1 SQVTM, CDR2 ANQGSEA. Trimming stripped 4 bases from V and 6 bases from J, with 15 bases between. The CDR3 covers 13 residues. The CDR3 protein is CSVVTGRRKTQYF. As DNA, the CDR3 is TGCAGCGTTGTTACAGGGCGACGAAAGACCCAGTACTTC. The variable domain in full, with the rest retrieved from reference TRBV29-1 and TRBJ2-5, is SAVISQKPSRDICQRGTSLTIQCQVDSQVTMMFWYRQQPGQSLTLIATANQGSEATYESGFVIDKFPISRPNLTFSTLTVSNMSPEDSSIYLCSVVTGRRKTQYFGPGTRLLVL.

A word on this clonotype: A much larger clone differs by one base, so this may be a read error. V is TRBV11-1 and J is TRBJ2-5; 8 bases are a match to TRBD2. This CDR3 spans 15 amino acids. Germline CDR1 is SGHAT and CDR2 is FQDESV (reference sequence). The chain's CDR3 is CASRPTSGSRNERFF. DNA of the CDR3: TGTGCCAGCAGGCCAACTAGCGGCTCCAGGAATGAGCGGTTCTTC. The variable domain in full, with the rest retrieved from reference TRBV11-1 and TRBJ2-5, is EAEVAQSPRYKITEKSQAVAFWCDPISGHATLYWYRQILGQGPELLVQFQDESVVDDSQLPKDRFSAERLKGVDSTLKIQPAELGDSAMYLCASRPTSGSRNERFFGPGTRLLVL.

The chain combines TRBV20-1 with TRBJ2-5, with D perhaps TRBD2 (6 bases). The V and J ends lost 0 bases and 0 bases respectively, with 11 bases between them. The CDR3 loop spans 15 amino acids. Germline loops: CDR1 DFQATT, CDR2 SNEGSKA (reference sequence). In DNA form, the CDR3 reads TGCAGTGCTAGAGATCGGCGGGACTACCAAGAGACCCAGTACTTC. This sequence encodes CSARDRRDYQETQYF.

This clonotype was found many times. The rearrangement links TRBV28 to TRBJ2-1; D ambiguous. V lost 7 bases to trimming and J lost 0 bases, with 16 bases between them. This CDR3 spans 16 amino acids. Germline V gives CDR1 MDHEN, CDR2 SYDVKM. The CDR3, as DNA: TGTGCCAGCACACCTCCCCTCCTAAGCTCCTACAATGAGCAGTTCTTC. It codes for CASTPPLLSSYNEQFF.

At least ten counts were recorded for this clonotype. This chain links TRBV28 with TRBJ2-7, with D possibly TRBD2 on 6 matching bases. This CDR3 contains 15 residues. V lost 7 bases and J 0 bases, leaving 16 bases between the germline ends. Germline assignment: CDR1 MDHEN and CDR2 SYDVKM. CDR3 nucleotides: TGTGCCAGCATGTCCGGCCCCGGGGGCTCCTACGAGCAGTACTTC. Translation: CASMSGPGGSYEQYF.

The chain uses TRBV6-2 or TRBV6-3 and TRBJ2-3; 10 bases map to TRBD2. CDR3 length: 14 amino acids. With V trimmed by 6 bases and J by 5 bases, 5 bases remained unmatched. CDR1 and CDR2 from the germline V gene are MNHEY and SVGEGT. The CDR3, as DNA: TGTGCCAGCAGATTAGCGGGAGGAGGAGATACGCAGTATTTT. Protein product: CASRLAGGGDTQYF.

V and J are TRBV12-3 or TRBV12-4 and TRBJ2-2, with D hard to call. The CDR3 is made up of 14 amino acids. The V end lost 2 bases, the J end lost 6 bases, and 10 bases lay between the germline ends. CDR3 nucleotides: TGTGCCAGCAGTTTAATCGTAGACTCCGGGGAGCTGTTTTTT. Translated: CASSLIVDSGELFF.

The CDR3: CASSQETGKFYEQYF. For the CDR3, the DNA is TGTGCCAGCAGCCAAGAAACAGGGAAGTTCTACGAGCAGTACTTC. The J gene is TRBJ2-7, the V gene TRBV3-1; D is possibly TRBD1 (6 bases). Germline lookup yields CDR1 LGHDT and CDR2 YNNKEL (reference sequence). V was shortened by 0 bases and J by 3 bases, with 12 bases between the two germline ends. The CDR3 sequence is 15 residues long.